The next 13 T cell receptor beta chains were all read from a single sample in a study of identical twins. TCRdb redid the calling of the 5' RACE reads with MiXCR, one entry per CDR3 protein. The sample shows 350,000 to 500,000 distinct CDR3 sequences, about 18% of them seen only once. Sequenced sample: naive T cells sorted from blood. The receptors stem from a man in his forties or fifties in good health.

This chain links TRBV28 with TRBJ2-7; 7 bases agree with TRBD1. The junction had 4 bases not matched to a gene; V was cut back by 3 bases and J by 2 bases. CDR1 and CDR2 from the germline V gene are MDHEN and SYDVKM. This CDR3 is 14 amino acids long. The DNA of the CDR3 is TGTGCCAGCAGTTTGGGACAGAACCCCTACGAGCAGTACTTC. Protein sequence: CASSLGQNPYEQYF. Complete variable domain (other parts from reference TRBV28 and TRBJ2-7): DVKVTQSSRYLVKRTGEKVFLECVQDMDHENMFWYRQDPGLGLRLIYFSYDVKMKEKGDIPEGYSVSREKKERFSLILESASTNQTSMYLCASSLGQNPYEQYFGPGTRLTVT.

The chain employs TRBV7-2 and TRBJ2-7; D unclear. The CDR3 covers 15 residues. Germline CDR1 and CDR2: SGHTA and FQGNSA. The ends were cut back, 2 bases at V and 7 bases at J, with 18 bases in the middle. CDR3 DNA: TGTGCCAGCAGCTTATGGGGTCCCTGGGGTCGGGAGCAGTACTTC. This gives the protein CASSLWGPWGREQYF.

This clonotype appeared a few times. This chain links TRBV20-1 with TRBJ1-2; 11 nucleotides match TRBD1. Germline V gene sequence: CDR1 DFQATT, CDR2 SNEGSKA (reference sequence). The junction had 6 bases not matched to a gene; V was cut back by 6 bases and J by 6 bases. The CDR3 runs 13 residues. The CDR3 nucleotides are TGCAGTGCCCGGACAGGGGGCAACGATGGCTACACCTTC. This encodes CSARTGGNDGYTF.

The chain carries TRBV11-2 and TRBJ2-1; D is possibly TRBD1 or TRBD2 (5 bases each). The CDR3 runs 14 residues. Trimming stripped 0 bases from V and 8 bases from J, with 11 bases between. CDR1 is SGHAT and CDR2 is FQNNGV in the germline V gene. CDR3 in amino acids: CASSLDYGAHEQFF. CDR3 DNA sequence: TGTGCCAGCAGCTTAGATTACGGGGCCCATGAGCAGTTCTTC.

This clonotype came up many times. The V gene is TRBV27, the J gene TRBJ1-6; D is possibly TRBD1 (6 bases). The CDR3 contains 18 residues. Germline lookup yields CDR1 MNHEY and CDR2 SMNVEV (reference sequence). The V gene lost 5 bases and the J gene lost 2 bases, with 19 bases spanning the gap. The CDR3 is CASSPLGQGPPYNSPLHF. CDR3 nucleotide sequence: TGTGCCAGCAGTCCCCTGGGCCAGGGGCCACCCTATAATTCACCCCTCCACTTT.

This clonotype was seen repeatedly, ten times or more. The J gene is TRBJ2-1, the V gene TRBV11-2; TRBD1 might be the D (5 bases). Trimming removed 0 bases from V and 4 bases from J, with 10 bases in between. The CDR3 runs to 15 residues. CDR1 and CDR2 (germline): SGHAT, FQNNGV. DNA for the CDR3: TGTGCCAGCAGCTTAGAAGCGACAGTTTACAATGAGCAGTTCTTC. Amino acids: CASSLEATVYNEQFF.

This clonotype was seen repeatedly, ten times or more. V usage is TRBV7-6 and J usage is TRBJ2-3, with D uncertain. The CDR3 sequence is 19 residues long. The germline V gene has CDR1 SGHVS and CDR2 FNYEAQ. The V end lost 3 bases, the J end lost 0 bases, and 22 bases lay between the germline ends. DNA of the CDR3: TGTGCCAGCAGCTTTGGGATAACCCGTGATAGATCTAGCACAGATACGCAGTATTTT. As protein: CASSFGITRDRSSTDTQYF.

The CDR3 DNA is TGTGCCAGCAGCGTATTCAGGGAGGGATCACCCCTCCACTTT. This gives the protein CASSVFREGSPLHF. This chain joins TRBV9 and TRBJ1-6, with a tentative D call TRBD1 (5 bases). The CDR3 sequence is 14 residues long. The V gene lost 1 base and the J gene lost 10 bases, with 12 bases spanning the gap. CDR1 and CDR2 (germline): SGDLS, YYNGEE.

This clonotype was seen a few times. The rearrangement joins TRBV4-3 to TRBJ2-7; no reliable D call. Germline CDR1 and CDR2: LGHNA and YSLEER. V dropped 0 bases and J dropped 3 bases, with 12 bases sitting between them. This CDR3 region has 15 residues. The CDR3 loop reads CASSQDRNGNYEQYF. CDR3 DNA sequence: TGCGCCAGCAGCCAAGATAGGAATGGCAACTACGAGCAGTACTTC.

CDR3 residues: CASTQNLNEQYF. CDR3 in DNA: TGTGCCAGCACCCAGAACCTAAACGAGCAGTACTTC. V usage is TRBV2 and J usage is TRBJ2-7; D not certain. This CDR3 comprises 12 residues. Germline V lookup: CDR1 SNHLY, CDR2 FYNNEI. With 7 bases removed from V and 5 bases from J, the gap between germline ends came to 12 bases.

This clonotype was seen at least ten times. The chain employs TRBV19 and TRBJ1-5; no clear D gene. Germline lookup yields CDR1 LNHDA and CDR2 SQIVND (reference sequence). Trimming stripped 6 bases from V and 5 bases from J, with 8 bases between. The CDR3 extends over 12 amino acids. The CDR3 sequence: CASSPPHQPQHF. The CDR3 DNA reads TGTGCCAGTAGCCCTCCCCATCAGCCCCAGCATTTT.

In its sample, this clonotype was seen a few times. This chain links TRBV29-1 with TRBJ2-1; 12 positions match TRBD2. Per the germline V gene, CDR1 is SQVTM and CDR2 is ANQGSEA. The CDR3 spans 16 residues. V dropped 4 bases and J dropped 8; count of bases not matched to a gene: 12. CDR3 region: CSVGDPLAGGRDEQFF. DNA for the CDR3: TGCAGCGTTGGCGACCCTCTAGCGGGAGGGAGGGATGAGCAGTTCTTC.

The chain links TRBV18 to TRBJ2-7; possible D gene TRBD1, 5 bases. Germline CDR1 and CDR2: KGHSH and LQKENI. This CDR3 spans 14 amino acids. V lost 6 bases to trimming and J lost 0 bases, with 12 bases between them. CDR3 DNA: TGTGCCAGCTCCAACAGGTCCAGCTCCTACGAGCAGTACTTC. Protein product: CASSNRSSSYEQYF.